These 17 T cell receptor beta chains were sequenced from one sample in a study of T cell responses to AZD1222 COVID-19 vaccine. Using immunoSEQ multiplex PCR, the repertoire was profiled, and TCRdb retains in-frame clones only, with some absent. In the table there are about 130,000 clones, more than 70% of which are singletons. Sample: peripheral blood, taken on day 0 of AZD1222 vaccination. The receptors were sampled from an adult in good health.

This clone was counted once. This chain links TRBV19 with TRBJ1-1; tentatively, D is TRBD1 (6 bases). This CDR3 region has 16 residues. Trimming stripped 5 bases from V and 4 bases from J, with 20 bases between. Germline CDR1 and CDR2: LNHDA and SQIVND (reference sequence). CDR3 sequence: CASSPGGSMGSTEAFF. The CDR3 nucleotides read TGTGCCAGTAGTCCTGGGGGCTCGATGGGCTCCACTGAAGCTTTCTTT.

The V gene is TRBV18, the J gene TRBJ2-3; the match to TRBD2 covers 9 bases. J was trimmed by 6 bases and V by 0 bases; bases with no gene match: 10. The CDR3 consists of 17 residues. Germline V gives CDR1 KGHSH, CDR2 LQKENI. CDR3: CASSPPRAGGPADTQYF. CDR3 bases: TGTGCCAGCTCACCACCCAGGGCGGGAGGGCCGGCGGATACGCAGTATTTT.

The chain uses TRBV21-1 and TRBJ2-7; the table calls TRBD2, which could not be checked here. TRBV21-1 is shown as a pseudogene. The CDR3 totals 18 residues. The CDR3 nucleotides are TGTGCCAGCAGCAAACGGGGACTAGCGGGAGGGCCCCCCTACGAGCAGTACTTC. This encodes CASSKRGLAGGPPYEQYF.

The V gene is TRBV27, the J gene TRBJ2-7, with 7 nucleotides matching TRBD1. With 4 bases clipped from V and 2 bases from J, the junction kept 8 bases outside the gene matches. The CDR3 length is 15 residues. Germline CDR1 is MNHEY and CDR2 is SMNVEV (reference sequence). In nucleotides, the CDR3 is TGTGCCAGCAGTTCCAAGGGGGCCCCCCCCTACGAGCAGTACTTC. It codes for CASSSKGAPPYEQYF.

The J gene is TRBJ2-1, the V gene TRBV5-1; 11 bases align to TRBD2. CDR3 length: 16 amino acids. V was clipped by 2 bases and J by 3 bases; unmatched bases: 4. Looked up from germline, CDR1 is SGHRS and CDR2 is YFSETQ. CDR3 bases: TGCGCCAGCAGCTTAGCGGGACTAGCGGTCTACAATGAGCAGTTCTTC. Translation gives CASSLAGLAVYNEQFF.

V is TRBV7-9 and J is TRBJ2-2, with D unclear. The V and J ends lost 5 bases and 0 bases respectively, with 10 bases between them. Germline values: CDR1 SEHNR, CDR2 FQNEAQ (reference sequence). This CDR3 contains 15 residues. CDR3 bases: TGTGCCAGCAGCCCACGCGCGGCGAACACCGGGGAGCTGTTTTTT. Its translation: CASSPRAANTGELFF.

CDR3 region: CASTLNGGRGETQYF. CDR3 DNA sequence: TGCGCCAGCACTTTGAACGGGGGAAGGGGAGAGACCCAGTACTTC. The chain has TRBV5-1 and TRBJ2-5; D is perhaps TRBD2 (6 bases). CDR1 and CDR2 (germline): SGHRS, YFSETQ. This CDR3 is 15 amino acids long. V was clipped by 6 bases and J by 4 bases, with 19 bases between them.

The chain carries TRBV27 and TRBJ1-2; perhaps TRBD1 as D (5 bases). Germline V CDR1 and CDR2: MNHEY, SMNVEV (reference sequence). Trimming shortened V by 0 bases and J by 0 bases, and 8 bases separated the two germline ends. The CDR3 runs to 15 residues. CDR3 amino acids: CASSLSSTANYGYTF. The CDR3 nucleotides read TGTGCCAGCAGTTTATCGTCGACAGCTAACTATGGCTACACCTTC.

V and J are TRBV27 and TRBJ1-5, with 7 positions matching TRBD1. In germline, CDR1 is MNHEY, CDR2 SMNVEV (reference sequence). The CDR3 extends over 14 amino acids. The V gene end was trimmed by 5 bases and the J gene end by 2 bases; junction bases not matched to a gene: 3. CDR3 sequence (DNA): TGTGCCAGCAGTGACAGGGTTGGCAATCAGCCCCAGCATTTT. It yields the protein CASSDRVGNQPQHF.

The sample holds a few counts of this clone. The rearrangement joins TRBV7-6 to TRBJ2-3; no firm D call. This CDR3 has 16 residues. The V end was cut by 0 bases, the J end by 5 bases, with 15 bases between. CDR1 SGHVS and CDR2 FNYEAQ come from the germline V gene. CDR3 sequence: CASSLASQAPGDTQYF. The CDR3 nucleotides are TGTGCCAGCAGCTTAGCGTCCCAGGCCCCAGGAGATACGCAGTATTTT.

The CDR3 DNA follows: TGTGCCACCAGTGTGGGGACAGATAATTCACCCCTCCACTTT. As protein: CATSVGTDNSPLHF. The rearrangement joins TRBV24-1 to TRBJ1-6, with 7 bases aligning to TRBD1. The J segment lost 5 bases and the V segment lost 5 bases, leaving 2 bases of the junction unmatched. CDR1 is KGHDR and CDR2 is SFDVKD in the germline V gene. This CDR3 comprises 14 residues.

This rearrangement joins TRBV19 to TRBJ2-2, with 9 bases that match TRBD1. The CDR3 contains 16 residues. J was trimmed by 5 bases and V by 6 bases; bases with no gene match: 10. CDR1 is LNHDA, CDR2 SQIVND, per germline (reference sequence). This CDR3 is CASSDPGQGWTGELFF. The CDR3 region has the DNA TGTGCCAGTAGCGATCCGGGACAGGGATGGACCGGGGAGCTGTTTTTT.

V is TRBV5-1 and J is TRBJ2-3; D is tentatively TRBD1 or TRBD2 (5 bases each). The ends were cut back, 4 bases at V and 0 bases at J, with 12 bases in the middle. Germline assignment: CDR1 SGHRS and CDR2 YFSETQ. The CDR3 is made up of 15 amino acids. CDR3 sequence (DNA): TGCGCCAGCAGCGCCCGGGACCCTAGCACAGATACGCAGTATTTT. Its protein is CASSARDPSTDTQYF.

V and J are TRBV30 and TRBJ2-7; either TRBD1 or TRBD2 may fit D (5 bases each). The CDR3 length is 13 residues. V lost 2 bases and J lost 2, with 10 bases in between. Germline loops: CDR1 GTSNPN, CDR2 SVGIG (reference sequence). CDR3 region: CAWSPEGPYEQYF. DNA for the CDR3: TGTGCCTGGAGTCCTGAGGGACCCTACGAGCAGTACTTC.

This chain joins TRBV20-1 and TRBJ2-5, with unresolved D. There are 11 residues in the CDR3. Germline CDR1 and CDR2: DFQATT and SNEGSKA (reference sequence). V lost 7 bases and J lost 3, with 9 bases in between. For the CDR3, the DNA is TGCAGTGTTTTTCCGAAAGAGACCCAGTACTTC. It translates to CSVFPKETQYF.

The chain has TRBV7-9 and TRBJ2-7; maybe TRBD1 (6 bases). This CDR3 contains 15 residues. The ends were cut back, 5 bases at V and 5 bases at J, with 19 bases in the middle. The germline V gene has CDR1 SEHNR and CDR2 FQNEAQ (reference sequence). CDR3 nucleotides: TGTGCCAGCAGCCTTCCGGGACATCCGGTGGACGAGCAGTACTTC. Translated: CASSLPGHPVDEQYF.

The rearrangement joins TRBV25-1 to TRBJ2-7; TRBD2 might be the D (5 bases). Trimming cost V 9 bases and J 9 bases, with 9 bases left between them. This CDR3 comprises 9 residues. CDR1 MGHDK and CDR2 SYGVNS come from the germline V gene. In nucleotides, the CDR3 is TGTGCCAGTCTGCGGGTGCAGTACTTC. This gives the protein CASLRVQYF.